The 5 T cell receptor beta chains below were found in one sample sequenced in a study of molecular identifiers for immune sequencing clone quantification. From the PCR reads, TCRdb called clonotypes with MiXCR, one entry per CDR3 protein. The sample gives some 96,000 distinct CDR3 sequences, roughly a quarter of which show up once; around 0.92% is in the top ten. Sequenced input: naive CD8+ T cells from blood, with Jurkat cell RNA spiked in. The subset is: FACS-sorted CD8+CD4-CCR7+CD45RA+ naive T cells. Source of these receptors: a human donor in good health. Some libraries in this study had Jurkat cell RNA spiked in.

This clonotype has a count of ten or more. The gene calls are TRBV5-5 and TRBJ2-5; D gene uncertain. Germline V gene lookup returns CDR1 SGHKS and CDR2 YYEKEE (reference sequence). The CDR3 loop spans 12 amino acids. V lost 4 bases and J lost 0, with 4 bases in between. The CDR3 region has the DNA TGTGCCAGCAGCACCTACCAAGAGACCCAGTACTTC. It specifies CASSTYQETQYF.

Concerning this clonotype itself: One end of the junction does not line up with germline, which may come from a read error. V gene TRBV20-1 combines with J gene TRBJ2-7; TRBD2 matches 8 bases. The CDR3 has 14 residues. The V gene's germline CDR1 is DFQATT and CDR2 SNEGSKA (reference sequence). CDR3 DNA sequence: TGCAGTGCTATCCCTAGCGGGCATATCTACGCGCAGTACTTC. Translating gives CSAIPSGHIYAQYF.

There are many counts of this clonotype. The chain is built from TRBV5-1 and TRBJ2-4, with TRBD1 identical over 7 bases. Germline V gene sequence: CDR1 SGHRS, CDR2 YFSETQ. The J segment lost 0 bases and the V segment lost 0 bases, leaving 9 bases of the junction unmatched. This CDR3 comprises 18 residues. The CDR3 nucleotides are TGCGCCAGCAGCTTGGCCGGTACAGGGGCCCTAGCCAAAAACATTCAGTACTTC. Protein: CASSLAGTGALAKNIQYF.

This clonotype was found many times. V gene TRBV5-4 combines with J gene TRBJ1-3; D is ambiguous. Trimming removed 10 bases at V and 0 bases at J, with 8 bases between. The CDR3 extends over 12 amino acids. Looked up from germline, CDR1 is SGHNT and CDR2 is YYREEE (reference sequence). In DNA, the CDR3 is TGTGCCGTCAGGAACTCTGGAAACACCATATATTTT. As protein: CAVRNSGNTIYF.

In this sample, this clonotype turned up many times. V gene TRBV14 combines with J gene TRBJ1-1; tentatively, D is TRBD1 (5 bases). V lost 3 bases and J lost 4, with 12 bases in between. This CDR3 region has 14 residues. Germline CDR1 SGHDN, CDR2 FVKESK. Here the CDR3 reads CASSHVAGGTEAFF. CDR3 coding DNA: TGTGCCAGCAGCCACGTCGCGGGGGGCACTGAAGCTTTCTTT.